This entry describes one T cell receptor (beta chain). Its antigen remains unknown. This entry comes from a study of Tregs in tolerant kidney transplant recipients. TCRdb's copy holds only in-frame clones and misses some; the assay was immunoSEQ multiplex PCR. The sample lists roughly 54,000 clones, about nine tenths occurring once. Recipients received nonmyeloablative bone marrow transplants from related graft donors, with transient mixed chimerism. Study conclusions and caveats: The most relevant donor-specific Treg TCRbeta repertoire apparently came from expansion with activated donor B cells. In tolerant patients, donor-specific Tregs outgrew total Tregs, suggesting antigen-driven expansion.

This sample comprised CD8+ T cells from blood (PBMCs), obtained 12 months after the transplant. The sequence derives from a human patient who received a combined kidney and bone marrow transplant. Some T cells may originate from the graft donor.

The DNA for the CDR3 is TGTGCCAGCAGCTTAGGGTCGGGGGGGGCCTACGAGCAGTACTTC. Amino acids: CASSLGSGGAYEQYF. The chain couples TRBV11-2 to TRBJ2-7, with 8 bases aligning to TRBD2. The J segment lost 2 bases and the V segment lost 1 base, leaving 4 bases of the junction unmatched. Germline assignment: CDR1 SGHAT and CDR2 FQNNGV. This CDR3 is built from 15 residues.